What follows are 2 T cell receptor beta chains derived from one specimen sequenced in a study of blood T cell repertoires in COVID-19. The method was immunoSEQ multiplex PCR; TCRdb's version includes in-frame clones alone and lacks a portion of them. The data show 90,000 to 100,000 clones, approximately 87% seen once. Sequencing input: peripheral blood. Receptors originate from a human donor in a cohort sampled during active COVID-19.

V usage is TRBV12-3 or TRBV12-4 and J usage is TRBJ2-3; D unresolved. V was clipped by 3 bases and J by 4 bases, with 8 bases between them. CDR3 size: 13 residues. CDR3 amino acids: CASSFSESDTQYF. CDR3 nucleotides: TGTGCCAGCAGTTTTTCTGAGTCAGATACGCAGTATTTT.

The sample holds one count of this clone. V and J are TRBV19 and TRBJ2-1; 10 nucleotides match TRBD2. V gave up 3 bases and J gave up 8 bases; unmatched junction bases: 10. This CDR3 comprises 16 residues. The germline gives CDR1 LNHDA, CDR2 SQIVND (reference sequence). The CDR3 region is CASSIGASGRFYEQFF. As DNA, the CDR3 is TGTGCCAGTAGTATCGGGGCTAGCGGGAGATTCTATGAGCAGTTCTTC. The whole variable domain, filled in from reference TRBV19 and TRBJ2-1, reads DGGITQSPKYLFRKEGQNVTLSCEQNLNHDAMYWYRQDPGQGLRLIYYSQIVNDFQKGDIAEGYSVSREKKESFPLTVTSAQKNPTAFYLCASSIGASGRFYEQFFGPGTRLTVL.